Sequencing of this T cell receptor (beta chain) was carried out in a study of blood T cell repertoires in COVID-19. Here immunoSEQ multiplex PCR was the method, and the copy in TCRdb shows in-frame clones only, minus some. Of 250,000 to 350,000 clones detected, 90% appear once; the ten largest clones hold approximately 2.5%. This clone was seen more than once but under ten times. V was clipped by 4 bases and J by 2 bases; unmatched bases: 14. The length of the CDR3 is 20 residues. From germline, CDR1 is MNHEY and CDR2 SVGEGT. Participants were aged roughly 18 to 89 years, lived in some 23 US areas, and enrolled virtually.

The J gene is TRBJ2-3, the V gene TRBV6-2 or TRBV6-3, with TRBD2 matching over 14 bases. This clonotype was obtained from a man between 60 and 75 years old who had recovered from COVID-19. Sequencing input: PBMCs or T cells enriched from blood (not recorded which). In nucleotides, the CDR3 is TGTGCCAGCAGTTTAGGACTAGCGGGGGGCACGTTTACCTCCACAGATACGCAGTATTTT. This codes for CASSLGLAGGTFTSTDTQYF.